Listed below are T cell receptor beta chains from one sample, sequenced in a study of T cell responses to AZD1222 COVID-19 vaccine. Here immunoSEQ multiplex PCR was the method, and the copy in TCRdb shows in-frame clones only, minus some. This table has about 55,000 clones, roughly nine tenths appearing once. The sequenced sample was peripheral blood, obtained on day 0 of AZD1222 vaccination. Receptors originate from an adult in good health. CDR3s leave out the opening cysteine and the closing phenylalanine or tryptophan.

TRBJ2-5,TRBV10-3,AMGTGEETQY
TRBJ1-2,TRBV6-2/TRBV6-3,ASSHGVFENYGYT
TRBJ2-7,TRBV6-5,ASSNGPYRVYEQY
TRBJ2-3,TRBV9,ASSAGGARGTDTQY
TRBJ1-5,TRBV29-1,SVEGMGGQPQH
TRBJ1-1,TRBV4-1,ASRVFDGNTEAF
TRBJ2-1,TRBV21-1,ASSKDGAGPSSYNEQF
TRBJ2-3,TRBV5-1,ASSTGRGQSDTQY
TRBJ2-1,TRBV3-1/TRBV3-2,ASSRNQQQF
TRBJ1-5,TRBV28,ASSTNGEGNQPQH
TRBJ2-1,TRBV5-1,ASSRPPGLAENNEQF
TRBJ1-1,TRBV25-1,ASSDTWGATEAF
TRBJ1-5,TRBV12-2,ASRLGAGGDQPQH
TRBJ1-1,TRBV20-1,SASPTPGQGNTEAF
TRBJ2-7,TRBV5-4,ASSSPRELPRSFYEQY
TRBJ2-2,TRBV28,ASSLPLAGVQGTGELF
TRBJ2-1,TRBV15,ATSRELAGGYEQF
TRBJ1-5,TRBV18,ASSQREGSGQPQH
TRBJ1-4,TRBV7-2,ASSLVFRVNEKLF
TRBJ2-1,TRBV7-9,ASSAGLASYNEQF
TRBJ2-5,TRBV5-1,ASTMASGSRETQY
TRBJ2-3,TRBV4-1,ASAAGSTYSTDTQY
TRBJ1-2,TRBV3-1/TRBV3-2,ASSHRDLGGYT
TRBJ2-3,TRBV3-1/TRBV3-2,ASSQGLAPDTQY
TRBJ2-5,TRBV5-1,ASSTGGETQY